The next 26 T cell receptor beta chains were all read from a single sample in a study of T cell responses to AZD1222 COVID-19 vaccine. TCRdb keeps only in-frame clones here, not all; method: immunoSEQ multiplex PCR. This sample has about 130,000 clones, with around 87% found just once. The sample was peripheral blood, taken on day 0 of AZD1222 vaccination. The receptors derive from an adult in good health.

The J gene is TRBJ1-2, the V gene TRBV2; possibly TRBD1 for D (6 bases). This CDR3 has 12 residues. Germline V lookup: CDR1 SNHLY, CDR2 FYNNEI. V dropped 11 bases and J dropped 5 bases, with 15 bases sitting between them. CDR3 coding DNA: TGTGCCGGGGGCAGGGAGGCTTATGGCTACACCTTC. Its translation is CAGGREAYGYTF.

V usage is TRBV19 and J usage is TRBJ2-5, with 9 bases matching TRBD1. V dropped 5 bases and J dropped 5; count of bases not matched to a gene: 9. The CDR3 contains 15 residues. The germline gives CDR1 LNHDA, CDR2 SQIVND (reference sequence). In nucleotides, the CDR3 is TGTGCCAGTAGTGCCCGGGACAGGGCTCTGGAGACCCAGTACTTC. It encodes CASSARDRALETQYF.

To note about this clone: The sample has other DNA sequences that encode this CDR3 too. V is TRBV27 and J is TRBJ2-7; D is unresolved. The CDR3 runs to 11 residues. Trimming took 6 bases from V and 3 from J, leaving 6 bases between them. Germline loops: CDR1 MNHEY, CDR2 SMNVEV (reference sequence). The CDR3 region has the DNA TGTGCCAGCAGCGCCGGCTACGAGCAGTACTTC. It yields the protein CASSAGYEQYF.

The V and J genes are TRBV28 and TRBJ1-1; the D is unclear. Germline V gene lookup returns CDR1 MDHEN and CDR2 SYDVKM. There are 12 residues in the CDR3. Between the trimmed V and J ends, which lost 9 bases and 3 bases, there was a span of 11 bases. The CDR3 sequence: CASTDGDTEAFF. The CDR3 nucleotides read TGTGCCAGTACGGACGGGGACACTGAAGCTTTCTTT.

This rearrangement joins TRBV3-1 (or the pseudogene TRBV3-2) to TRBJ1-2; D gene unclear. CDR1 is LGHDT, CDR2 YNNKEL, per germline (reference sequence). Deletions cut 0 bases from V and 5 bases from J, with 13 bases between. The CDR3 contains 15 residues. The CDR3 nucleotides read TGTGCCAGCAGCCAAGATCAGGCGTTCCCTTATGGCTACACCTTC. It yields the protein CASSQDQAFPYGYTF.

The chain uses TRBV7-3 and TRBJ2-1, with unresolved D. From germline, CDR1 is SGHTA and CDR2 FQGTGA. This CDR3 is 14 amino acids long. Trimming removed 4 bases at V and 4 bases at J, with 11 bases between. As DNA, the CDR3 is TGTGCCAGCAGCTCCATTGGGCCGTACAATGAGCAGTTCTTC. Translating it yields CASSSIGPYNEQFF.

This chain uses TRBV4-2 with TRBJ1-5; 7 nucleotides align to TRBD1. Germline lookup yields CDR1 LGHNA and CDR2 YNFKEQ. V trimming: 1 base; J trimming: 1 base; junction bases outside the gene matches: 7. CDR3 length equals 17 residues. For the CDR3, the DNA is TGTGCCAGCAGCCAAGGGGTAAGGACAGGAAGCAATCAGCCCCAGCATTTT. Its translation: CASSQGVRTGSNQPQHF.

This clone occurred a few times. DNA of the CDR3: TGTGCCAGTAGGTGGCGGGACAGACACCATTTCAATCAGCCCCAGCATTTT. Its protein is CASRWRDRHHFNQPQHF. This rearrangement joins TRBV19 to TRBJ1-5, with 7 nucleotides matching TRBD1. Germline trimming cut 6 bases from V and 3 bases from J; bases unmatched to any gene: 14. CDR1 is LNHDA and CDR2 is SQIVND in the germline V gene (reference sequence). This CDR3 spans 17 amino acids.

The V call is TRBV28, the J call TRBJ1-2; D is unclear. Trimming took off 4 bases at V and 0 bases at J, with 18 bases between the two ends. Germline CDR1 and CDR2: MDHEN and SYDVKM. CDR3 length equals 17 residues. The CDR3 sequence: CASSSGTNVYSNYGYTF. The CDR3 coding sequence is TGTGCCAGCAGTTCCGGAACGAACGTCTATTCTAACTATGGCTACACCTTC.

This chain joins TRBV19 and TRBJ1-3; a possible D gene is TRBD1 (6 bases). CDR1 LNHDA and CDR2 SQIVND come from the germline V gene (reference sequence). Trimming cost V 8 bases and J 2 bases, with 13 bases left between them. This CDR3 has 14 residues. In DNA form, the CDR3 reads TGTGCCAGTGGCAGGGGCTTCACTGGAAACACCATATATTTT. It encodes CASGRGFTGNTIYF.

This chain's CDR3 is CASSNTANSPLHF. CDR3 coding DNA: TGTGCCAGCAGCAATACAGCTAATTCACCCCTCCACTTT. The chain joins TRBV12-3 or TRBV12-4 to TRBJ1-6; D uncertain. Deletions cut 6 bases from V and 6 bases from J, with 9 bases between. The CDR3 loop spans 13 amino acids.

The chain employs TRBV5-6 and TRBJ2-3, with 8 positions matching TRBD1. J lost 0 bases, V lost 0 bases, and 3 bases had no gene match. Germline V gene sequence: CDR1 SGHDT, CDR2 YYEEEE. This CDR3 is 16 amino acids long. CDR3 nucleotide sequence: TGTGCCAGCAGCTTGGCGGGACAGGTCAGCACAGATACGCAGTATTTT. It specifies CASSLAGQVSTDTQYF.

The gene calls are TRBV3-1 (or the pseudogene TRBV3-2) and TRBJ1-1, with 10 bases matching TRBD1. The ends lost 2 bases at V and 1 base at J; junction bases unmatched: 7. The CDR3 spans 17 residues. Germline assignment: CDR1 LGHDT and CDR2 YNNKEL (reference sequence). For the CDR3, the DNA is TGTGCCAGCAGCCAACCGACAGGGGGCGGTCGGAACACTGAAGCTTTCTTT. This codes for CASSQPTGGGRNTEAFF.

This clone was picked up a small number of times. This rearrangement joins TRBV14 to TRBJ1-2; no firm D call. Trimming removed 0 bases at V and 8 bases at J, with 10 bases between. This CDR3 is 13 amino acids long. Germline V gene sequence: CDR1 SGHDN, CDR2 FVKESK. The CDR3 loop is CASSQDRNTGYTF. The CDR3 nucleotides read TGTGCCAGCAGCCAAGATAGGAACACGGGCTACACCTTC.

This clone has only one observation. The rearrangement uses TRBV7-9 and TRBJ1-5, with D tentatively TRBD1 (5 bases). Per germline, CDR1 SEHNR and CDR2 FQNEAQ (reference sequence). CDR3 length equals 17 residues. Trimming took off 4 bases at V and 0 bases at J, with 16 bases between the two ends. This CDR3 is CASSSGTDSYSNQPQHF. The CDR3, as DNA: TGTGCCAGCAGCTCTGGGACGGATTCTTATAGCAATCAGCCCCAGCATTTT.

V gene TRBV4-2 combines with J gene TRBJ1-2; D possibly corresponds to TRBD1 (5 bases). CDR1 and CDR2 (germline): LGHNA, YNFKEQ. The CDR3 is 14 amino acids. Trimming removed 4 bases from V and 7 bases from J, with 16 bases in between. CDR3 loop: CASSRPRDRGGYTF. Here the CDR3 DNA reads TGTGCCAGCAGCCGGCCCCGGGACCGCGGTGGCTACACCTTC.

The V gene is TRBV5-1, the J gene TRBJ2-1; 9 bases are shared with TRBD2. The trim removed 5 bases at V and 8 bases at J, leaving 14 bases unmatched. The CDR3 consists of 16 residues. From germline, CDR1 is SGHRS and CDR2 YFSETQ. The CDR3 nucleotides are TGCGCCAGCAGAAACGTAGCGGGGGCCACGGGGGATGAGCAGTTCTTC. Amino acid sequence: CASRNVAGATGDEQFF.

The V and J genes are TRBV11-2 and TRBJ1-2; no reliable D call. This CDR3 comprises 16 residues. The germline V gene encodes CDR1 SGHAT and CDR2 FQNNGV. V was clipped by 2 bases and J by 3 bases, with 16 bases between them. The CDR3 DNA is TGTGCCAGCAGCTTAAAGAGTCGTCACCTGGACTATGGCTACACCTTC. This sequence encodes CASSLKSRHLDYGYTF.

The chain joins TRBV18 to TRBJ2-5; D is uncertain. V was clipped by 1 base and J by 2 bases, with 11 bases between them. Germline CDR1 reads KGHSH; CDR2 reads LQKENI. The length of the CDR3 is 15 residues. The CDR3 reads CASSPRPQQQETQYF. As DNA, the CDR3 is TGTGCCAGCTCACCACGGCCACAGCAACAAGAGACCCAGTACTTC.

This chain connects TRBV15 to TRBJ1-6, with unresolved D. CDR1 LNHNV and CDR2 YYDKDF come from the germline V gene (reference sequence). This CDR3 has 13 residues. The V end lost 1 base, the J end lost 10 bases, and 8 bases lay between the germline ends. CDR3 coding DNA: TGTGCCACCAGCAGAGGGGAGGAATCACCCCTCCACTTT. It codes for CATSRGEESPLHF. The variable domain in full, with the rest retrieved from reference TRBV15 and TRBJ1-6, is DAMVIQNPRYQVTQFGKPVTLSCSQTLNHNVMYWYQQKSSQAPKLLFHYYDKDFNNEADTPDNFQSRRPNTSFCFLDIRSPGLGDTAMYLCATSRGEESPLHFGNGTRLTVT.

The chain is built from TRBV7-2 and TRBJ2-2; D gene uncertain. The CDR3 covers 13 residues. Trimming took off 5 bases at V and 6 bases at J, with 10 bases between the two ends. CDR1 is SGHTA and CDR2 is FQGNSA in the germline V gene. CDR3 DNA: TGTGCCAGCAGCCCAGGTCAGGCCGGGGAGCTGTTTTTT. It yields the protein CASSPGQAGELFF.

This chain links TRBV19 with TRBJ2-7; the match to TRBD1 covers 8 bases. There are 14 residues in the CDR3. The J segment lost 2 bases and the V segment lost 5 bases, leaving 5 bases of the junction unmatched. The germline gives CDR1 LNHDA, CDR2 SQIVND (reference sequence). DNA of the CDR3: TGTGCCAGTAGTCCTGCGGGACAGGCCTACGAGCAGTACTTC. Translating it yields CASSPAGQAYEQYF.

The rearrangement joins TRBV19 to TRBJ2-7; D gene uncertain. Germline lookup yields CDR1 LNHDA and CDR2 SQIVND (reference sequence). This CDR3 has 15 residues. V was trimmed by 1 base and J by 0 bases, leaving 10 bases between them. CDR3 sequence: CASSIVGSSSYEQYF. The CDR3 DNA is TGTGCCAGTAGTATAGTCGGTTCCAGCTCCTACGAGCAGTACTTC. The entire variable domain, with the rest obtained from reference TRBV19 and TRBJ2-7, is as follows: DGGITQSPKYLFRKEGQNVTLSCEQNLNHDAMYWYRQDPGQGLRLIYYSQIVNDFQKGDIAEGYSVSREKKESFPLTVTSAQKNPTAFYLCASSIVGSSSYEQYFGPGTRLTVT.

The CDR3 protein is CATRATGGSYNSPLHF. Written as DNA, the CDR3 is TGTGCCACGCGGGCGACGGGGGGCTCCTATAATTCACCCCTCCACTTT. The V call is TRBV19, the J call TRBJ1-6, with D perhaps TRBD1 (5 bases). CDR1 is LNHDA, CDR2 SQIVND, per germline (reference sequence). The CDR3 has 16 residues. V was clipped by 10 bases and J by 0 bases, with 16 bases between them.

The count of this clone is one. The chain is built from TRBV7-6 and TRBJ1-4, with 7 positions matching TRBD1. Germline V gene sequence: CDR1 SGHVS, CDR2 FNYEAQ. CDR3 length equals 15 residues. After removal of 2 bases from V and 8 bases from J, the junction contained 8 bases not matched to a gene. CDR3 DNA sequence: TGTGCCAGCAGCTTATCGCGACAGGGAGTGGAAAAACTGTTTTTT. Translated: CASSLSRQGVEKLFF.

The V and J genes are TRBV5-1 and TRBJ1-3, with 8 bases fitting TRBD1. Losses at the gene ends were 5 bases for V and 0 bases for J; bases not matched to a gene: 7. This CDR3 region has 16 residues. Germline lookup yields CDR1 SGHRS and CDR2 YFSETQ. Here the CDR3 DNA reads TGCGCCAGCAGTCTCCGGACAGGGCCCTCTGGAAACACCATATATTTT. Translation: CASSLRTGPSGNTIYF.